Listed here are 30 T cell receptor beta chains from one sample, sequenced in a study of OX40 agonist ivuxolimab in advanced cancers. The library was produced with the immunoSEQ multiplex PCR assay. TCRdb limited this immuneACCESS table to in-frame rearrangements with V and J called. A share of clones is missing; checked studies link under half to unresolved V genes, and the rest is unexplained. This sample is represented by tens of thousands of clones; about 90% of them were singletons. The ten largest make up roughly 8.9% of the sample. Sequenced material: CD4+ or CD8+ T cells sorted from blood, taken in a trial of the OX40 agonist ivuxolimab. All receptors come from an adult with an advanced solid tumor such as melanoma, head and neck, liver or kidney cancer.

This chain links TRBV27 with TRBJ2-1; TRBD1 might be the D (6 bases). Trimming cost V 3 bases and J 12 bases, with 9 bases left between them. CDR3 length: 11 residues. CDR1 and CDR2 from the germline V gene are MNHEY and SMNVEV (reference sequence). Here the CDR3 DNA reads TGTGCCAGCAGTTTTGGGGGCGGGCAGTTCTTC. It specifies CASSFGGGQFF.

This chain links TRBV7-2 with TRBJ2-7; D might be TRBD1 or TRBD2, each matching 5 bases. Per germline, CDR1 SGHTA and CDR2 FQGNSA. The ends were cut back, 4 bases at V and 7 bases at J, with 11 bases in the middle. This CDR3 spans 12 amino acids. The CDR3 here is CASSSEGWEQYF. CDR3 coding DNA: TGTGCCAGCAGCTCTGAGGGGTGGGAGCAGTACTTC.

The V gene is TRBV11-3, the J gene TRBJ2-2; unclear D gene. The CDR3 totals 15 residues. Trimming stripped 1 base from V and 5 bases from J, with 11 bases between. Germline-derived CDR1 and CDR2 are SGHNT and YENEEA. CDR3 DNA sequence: TGTGCCAGCAGCTTAGCAAGGGCCGGGACCGGGGAGCTGTTTTTT. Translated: CASSLARAGTGELFF.

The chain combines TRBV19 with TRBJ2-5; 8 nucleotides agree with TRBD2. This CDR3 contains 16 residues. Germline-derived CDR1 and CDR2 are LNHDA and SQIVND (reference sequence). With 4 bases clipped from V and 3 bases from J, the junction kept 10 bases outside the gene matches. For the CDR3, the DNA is TGTGCCAGTAGTACCCTGCTGGGACTAGGAGAAGAGACCCAGTACTTC. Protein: CASSTLLGLGEETQYF. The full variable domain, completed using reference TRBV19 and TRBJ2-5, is DGGITQSPKYLFRKEGQNVTLSCEQNLNHDAMYWYRQDPGQGLRLIYYSQIVNDFQKGDIAEGYSVSREKKESFPLTVTSAQKNPTAFYLCASSTLLGLGEETQYFGPGTRLLVL.

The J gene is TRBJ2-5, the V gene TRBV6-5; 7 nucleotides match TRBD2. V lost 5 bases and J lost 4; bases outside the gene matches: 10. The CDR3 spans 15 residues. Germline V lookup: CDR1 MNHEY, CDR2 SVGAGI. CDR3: CASSILGGPLETQYF. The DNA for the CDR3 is TGTGCCAGCAGTATCCTGGGAGGGCCCCTAGAGACCCAGTACTTC.

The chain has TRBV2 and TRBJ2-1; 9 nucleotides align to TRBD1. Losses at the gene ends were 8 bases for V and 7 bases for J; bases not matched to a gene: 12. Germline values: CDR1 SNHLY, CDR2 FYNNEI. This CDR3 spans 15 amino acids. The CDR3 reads CASHKGTGPANEQFF. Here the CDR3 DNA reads TGTGCCAGCCATAAAGGGACAGGGCCAGCGAATGAGCAGTTCTTC.

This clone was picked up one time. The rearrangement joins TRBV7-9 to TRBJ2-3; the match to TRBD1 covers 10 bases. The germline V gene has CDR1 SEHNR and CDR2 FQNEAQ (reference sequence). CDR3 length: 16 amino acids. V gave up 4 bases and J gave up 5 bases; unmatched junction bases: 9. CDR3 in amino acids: CASSSPSGTGEDTQYF. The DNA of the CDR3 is TGTGCCAGCAGCTCACCCTCCGGGACAGGGGAAGATACGCAGTATTTT.

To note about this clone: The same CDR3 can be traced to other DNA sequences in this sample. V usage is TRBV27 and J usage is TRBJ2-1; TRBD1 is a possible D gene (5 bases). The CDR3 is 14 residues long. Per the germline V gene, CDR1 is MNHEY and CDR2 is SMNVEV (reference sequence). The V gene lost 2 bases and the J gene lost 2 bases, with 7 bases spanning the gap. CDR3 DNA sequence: TGTGCCAGCAGTTTAAGGGGTCCCTACAATGAGCAGTTCTTC. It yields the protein CASSLRGPYNEQFF.

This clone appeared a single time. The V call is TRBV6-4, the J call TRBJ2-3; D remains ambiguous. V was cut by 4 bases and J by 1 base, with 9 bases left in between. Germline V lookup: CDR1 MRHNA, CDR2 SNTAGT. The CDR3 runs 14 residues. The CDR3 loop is CASSVGFGTDTQYF. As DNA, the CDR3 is TGTGCCAGCAGTGTCGGGTTCGGCACAGATACGCAGTATTTT.

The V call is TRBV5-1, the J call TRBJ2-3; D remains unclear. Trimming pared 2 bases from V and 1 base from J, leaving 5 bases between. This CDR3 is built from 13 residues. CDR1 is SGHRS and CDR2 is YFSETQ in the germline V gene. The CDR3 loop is CASSFTGTDTQYF. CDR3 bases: TGCGCCAGCAGCTTCACGGGCACAGATACGCAGTATTTT.

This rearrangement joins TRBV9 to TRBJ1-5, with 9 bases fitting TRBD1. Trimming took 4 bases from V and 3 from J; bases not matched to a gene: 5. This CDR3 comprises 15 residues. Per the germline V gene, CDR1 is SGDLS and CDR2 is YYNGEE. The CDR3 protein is CASSRDRGVNQPQHF. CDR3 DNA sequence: TGTGCCAGCAGCCGAGACAGGGGGGTCAATCAGCCCCAGCATTTT.

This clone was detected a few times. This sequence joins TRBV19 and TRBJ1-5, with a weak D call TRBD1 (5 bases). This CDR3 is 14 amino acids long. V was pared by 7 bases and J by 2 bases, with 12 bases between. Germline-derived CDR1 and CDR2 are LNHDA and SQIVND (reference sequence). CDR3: CASNWGEGNQPQHF. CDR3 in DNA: TGTGCCAGTAATTGGGGGGAGGGCAATCAGCCCCAGCATTTT.

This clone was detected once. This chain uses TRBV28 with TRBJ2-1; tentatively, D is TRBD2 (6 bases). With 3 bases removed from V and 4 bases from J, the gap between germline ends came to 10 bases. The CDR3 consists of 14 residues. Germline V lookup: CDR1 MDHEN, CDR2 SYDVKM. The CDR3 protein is CASSFAGLYNEQFF. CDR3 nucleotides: TGTGCCAGCAGTTTTGCGGGGCTATACAATGAGCAGTTCTTC.

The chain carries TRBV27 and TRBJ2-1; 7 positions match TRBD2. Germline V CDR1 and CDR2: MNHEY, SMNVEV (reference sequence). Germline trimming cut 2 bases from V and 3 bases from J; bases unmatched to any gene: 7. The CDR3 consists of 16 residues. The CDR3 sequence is CASSLEAGVFYNEQFF. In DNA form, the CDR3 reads TGTGCCAGCAGTTTAGAGGCGGGAGTGTTCTACAATGAGCAGTTCTTC.

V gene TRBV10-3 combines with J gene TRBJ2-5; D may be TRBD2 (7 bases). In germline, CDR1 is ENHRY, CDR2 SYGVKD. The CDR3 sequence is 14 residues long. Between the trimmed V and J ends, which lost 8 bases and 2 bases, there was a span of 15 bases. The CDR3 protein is CAISLGGEQETQYF. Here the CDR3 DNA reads TGTGCCATCTCCTTAGGGGGGGAACAAGAGACCCAGTACTTC.

CDR3 bases: TGTGCCAGCAGCTCAACTAGTATCAATGAGCAGTTCTTC. Encoded protein: CASSSTSINEQFF. The chain carries TRBV6-5 and TRBJ2-1, with D perhaps matching TRBD2 (5 bases). This CDR3 is 13 amino acids long. Looked up from germline, CDR1 is MNHEY and CDR2 is SVGAGI. V gave up 6 bases and J gave up 6 bases, with 12 bases separating them.

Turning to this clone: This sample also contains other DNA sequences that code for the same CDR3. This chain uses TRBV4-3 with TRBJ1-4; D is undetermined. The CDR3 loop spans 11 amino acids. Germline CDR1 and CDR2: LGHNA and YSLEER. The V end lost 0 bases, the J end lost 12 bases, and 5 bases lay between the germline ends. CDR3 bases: TGCGCCAGCAGCCAAGACCGCGAACTGTTTTTT. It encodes CASSQDRELFF.

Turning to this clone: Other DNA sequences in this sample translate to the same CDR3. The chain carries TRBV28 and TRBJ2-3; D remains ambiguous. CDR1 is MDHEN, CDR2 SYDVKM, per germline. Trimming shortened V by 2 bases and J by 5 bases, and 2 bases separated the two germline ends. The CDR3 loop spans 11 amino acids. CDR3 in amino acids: CASSLRDTQYF. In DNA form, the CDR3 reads TGTGCCAGCAGTTTAAGAGATACGCAGTATTTT.

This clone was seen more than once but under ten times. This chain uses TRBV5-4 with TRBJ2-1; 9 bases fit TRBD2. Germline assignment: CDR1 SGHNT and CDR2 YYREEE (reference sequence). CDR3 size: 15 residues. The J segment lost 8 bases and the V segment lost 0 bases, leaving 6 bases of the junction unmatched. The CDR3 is CASSLGLAGIDEQFF. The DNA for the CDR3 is TGTGCCAGCAGCTTGGGCCTAGCGGGAATCGATGAGCAGTTCTTC.

The CDR3 bases are TGTGCCAGTAGTTTCGGGACAGACTATGGCTACACCTTC. This gives the protein CASSFGTDYGYTF. The rearrangement joins TRBV19 to TRBJ1-2, with 7 bases lining up with TRBD1. Trimming cost V 5 bases and J 3 bases; bases outside gene matches: 3. The CDR3 totals 13 residues. Germline CDR1 is LNHDA and CDR2 is SQIVND (reference sequence).

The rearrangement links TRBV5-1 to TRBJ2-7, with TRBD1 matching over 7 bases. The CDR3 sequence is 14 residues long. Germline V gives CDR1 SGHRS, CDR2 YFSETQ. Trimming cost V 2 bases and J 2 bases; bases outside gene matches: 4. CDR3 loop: CASSFRDRTYEQYF. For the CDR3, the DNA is TGCGCCAGCAGCTTCCGGGACAGAACCTACGAGCAGTACTTC.

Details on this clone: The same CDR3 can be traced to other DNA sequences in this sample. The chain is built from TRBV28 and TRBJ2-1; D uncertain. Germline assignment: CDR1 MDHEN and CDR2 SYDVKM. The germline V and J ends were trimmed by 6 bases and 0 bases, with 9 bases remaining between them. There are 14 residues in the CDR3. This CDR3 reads CASSRRSSYNEQFF. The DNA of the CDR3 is TGTGCCAGCAGCAGGCGAAGCTCCTACAATGAGCAGTTCTTC.

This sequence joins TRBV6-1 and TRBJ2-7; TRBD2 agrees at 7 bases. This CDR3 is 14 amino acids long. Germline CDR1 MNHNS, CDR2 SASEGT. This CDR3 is CASSDGPAGYGQYV. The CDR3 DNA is TGTGCCAGCAGTGATGGACCAGCGGGATACGGGCAGTACGTC.

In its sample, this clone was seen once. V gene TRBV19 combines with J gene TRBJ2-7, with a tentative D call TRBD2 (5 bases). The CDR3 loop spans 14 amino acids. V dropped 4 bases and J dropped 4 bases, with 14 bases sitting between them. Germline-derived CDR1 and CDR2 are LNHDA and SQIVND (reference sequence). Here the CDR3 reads CASSTDPDFYEQYF. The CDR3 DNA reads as TGTGCCAGTAGTACAGACCCGGACTTTTACGAGCAGTACTTC.

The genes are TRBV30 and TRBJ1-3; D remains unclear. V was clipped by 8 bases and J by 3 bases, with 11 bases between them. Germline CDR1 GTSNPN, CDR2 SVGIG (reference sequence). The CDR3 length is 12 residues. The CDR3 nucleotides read TGTGCCCTGATATGGAATGGAAACACCATATATTTT. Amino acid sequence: CALIWNGNTIYF.

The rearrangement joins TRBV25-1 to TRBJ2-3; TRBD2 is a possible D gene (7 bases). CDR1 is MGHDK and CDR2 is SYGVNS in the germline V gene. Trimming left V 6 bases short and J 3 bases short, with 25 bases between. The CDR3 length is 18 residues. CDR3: CASSHPKGTRGGTDTQYF. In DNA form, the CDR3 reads TGTGCCAGCAGCCATCCGAAAGGGACAAGGGGAGGGACAGATACGCAGTATTTT.

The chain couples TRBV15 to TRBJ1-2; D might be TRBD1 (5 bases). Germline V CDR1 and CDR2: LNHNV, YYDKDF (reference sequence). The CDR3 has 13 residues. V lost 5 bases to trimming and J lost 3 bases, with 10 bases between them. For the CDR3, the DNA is TGTGCCACCAGCTCGGGGGTGGACTATGGCTACACCTTC. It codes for CATSSGVDYGYTF.

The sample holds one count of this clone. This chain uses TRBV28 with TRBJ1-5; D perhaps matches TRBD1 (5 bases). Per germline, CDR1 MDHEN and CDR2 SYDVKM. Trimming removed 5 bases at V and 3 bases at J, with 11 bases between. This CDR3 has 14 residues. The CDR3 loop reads CASSQRQLNQPQHF. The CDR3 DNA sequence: TGTGCCAGCAGTCAAAGACAGCTCAATCAGCCCCAGCATTTT.

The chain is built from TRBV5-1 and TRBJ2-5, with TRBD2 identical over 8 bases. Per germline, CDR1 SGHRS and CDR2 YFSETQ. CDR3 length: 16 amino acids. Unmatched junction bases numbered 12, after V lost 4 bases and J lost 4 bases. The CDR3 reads CASSPERGPSRETQYF. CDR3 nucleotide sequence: TGCGCCAGCAGCCCTGAGCGGGGGCCCTCAAGAGAGACCCAGTACTTC.

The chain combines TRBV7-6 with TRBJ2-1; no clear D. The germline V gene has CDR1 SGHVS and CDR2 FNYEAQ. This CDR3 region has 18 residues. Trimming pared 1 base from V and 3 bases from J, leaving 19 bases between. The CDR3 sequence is CASSLDLQQIPLYNEQFF. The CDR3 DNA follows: TGTGCCAGCAGCTTAGACTTACAACAAATTCCCCTCTACAATGAGCAGTTCTTC.